Listed below are T cell receptor beta chains from one sample, sequenced in a study of response to subunit inactivated influenza vaccine. TCRdb ran MiXCR on the RT-PCR reads and lists one entry per CDR3 protein. The table shows about 480,000 distinct CDR3 sequences, with 10% to 15% occurring only once. The source material was PBMCs from blood, sampled more than 35 days after vaccination. These receptors all come from a man aged 45 to 65 who received an inactivated influenza vaccine. Each CDR3 is given with its conserved first and last residue. A D gene is named only where the DNA matches it firmly. Some rows have no size entry. The others give once, few or many, or a class for an expanded clone.

v_call	d_call	clone_size	j_call	cdr3_aa	cdr3_nt
TRBV20-1	NA	few	TRBJ2-7	CSVGRAYEQYF	TGCAGTGTTGGCAGAGCCTACGAGCAGTACTTC
TRBV12-3/TRBV12-4	NA	many	TRBJ1-5	CASSLSYNQPQHF	TGTGCCAGCAGTTTGAGTTACAATCAGCCCCAGCATTTT
TRBV7-2	TRBD2	NA	TRBJ2-5	CASSWSGRGQETQYF	TGTGCCAGCAGCTGGAGCGGGAGGGGCCAAGAGACCCAGTACTTC
TRBV20-1	TRBD1	NA	TRBJ2-1	CSARVDRGGNEQFF	TGCAGTGCTAGAGTCGACAGGGGAGGCAATGAGCAGTTCTTC
TRBV24-1	TRBD1	many	TRBJ1-2	CATSDKTGTGWGGYTF	TGTGCCACCAGTGATAAAACCGGGACAGGGTGGGGTGGCTACACCTTC
TRBV20-1	NA	many	TRBJ2-7	CSATNPGHSYEQYF	TGCAGTGCAACCAATCCGGGACATTCCTACGAGCAGTACTTC
TRBV7-2	TRBD2	NA	TRBJ2-7	CGSSLAPLARYEQYF	TGTGGCAGCAGCTTAGCGCCACTAGCGAGGTACGAGCAGTACTTC
TRBV20-1	TRBD2	NA	TRBJ2-1	CSARDRGGSSYNEQFF	TGCAGTGCTAGAGATAGAGGCGGGAGCTCCTACAATGAGCAGTTCTTC
TRBV5-1	TRBD1	few	TRBJ1-4	CASSLAPQGAVEKLFF	TGCGCCAGCAGCCTAGCCCCCCAGGGGGCTGTAGAAAAACTGTTTTTT
TRBV10-3	NA	NA	TRBJ2-7	CAISVPGYEQYF	TGTGCCATCAGTGTGCCAGGTTACGAGCAGTACTTC
TRBV5-8	NA	few	TRBJ1-1	CASRPFVTRLTEAFF	TGTGCCAGCAGGCCGTTCGTGACTCGCCTCACTGAAGCTTTCTTT
TRBV15	NA	many	TRBJ2-5	CATSRGTAHQETQYF	TGTGCCACCAGCAGAGGGACAGCACATCAAGAGACCCAGTACTTC
TRBV12-3/TRBV12-4	NA	NA	TRBJ2-3	CASSLQGNTQFF	TGTGCCAGCAGTTTGCAGGGAAATACGCAGTTTTTT
TRBV12-3/TRBV12-4	NA	NA	TRBJ2-5	CASSQFKWETQYF	TGTGCCAGCAGCCAATTCAAGTGGGAGACCCAGTACTTC
TRBV10-3	TRBD1	few	TRBJ2-7	CAISFGTGYEQYF	TGTGCCATCAGTTTCGGGACAGGCTACGAGCAGTACTTC
TRBV7-2	TRBD2	few	TRBJ2-1	CASSLLAGGQNEQFF	TGTGCCAGCAGCTTACTAGCGGGAGGGCAAAATGAGCAGTTCTTC
TRBV12-3/TRBV12-4	NA	many	TRBJ2-7	CASSLKRGARNEQYF	TGTGCCAGCAGTTTAAAACGGGGGGCCCGCAACGAGCAGTACTTC
TRBV19	TRBD1	NA	TRBJ1-4	CASSATGAREKLFF	TGTGCCAGTAGTGCGACAGGGGCTCGCGAAAAACTGTTTTTT
TRBV25-1	NA	few	TRBJ2-3	CASSDTPGRFSTDTQYF	TGTGCCAGCAGTGACACCCCTGGACGGTTTAGCACAGATACGCAGTATTTT
TRBV4-1	NA	NA	TRBJ2-1	CASSFQEAYNEQFF	TGCGCCAGCAGCTTCCAGGAGGCATACAATGAGCAGTTCTTC
TRBV7-2	NA	NA	TRBJ1-1	CASSLGGVRGTEAFF	TGTGCCAGCAGCTTAGGAGGGGTGAGGGGCACTGAAGCTTTCTTT
TRBV20-1	TRBD1	few	TRBJ1-2	CSALRGYNYGYTF	TGCAGTGCGCTCAGGGGGTATAACTATGGCTACACCTTC
TRBV20-1	TRBD2	NA	TRBJ2-1	CSARLGEGNEQFF	TGCAGTGCTAGATTGGGGGAGGGGAATGAGCAGTTCTTC
TRBV5-5	NA	NA	TRBJ1-5	CASSLWQVSNQPQHF	TGTGCCAGCAGCTTGTGGCAGGTCAGCAATCAGCCCCAGCATTTT
TRBV10-3	TRBD2	NA	TRBJ2-5	CAIRERESLETQYF	TGTGCCATCAGGGAGCGGGAGTCATTGGAGACCCAGTACTTC
TRBV7-2	NA	NA	TRBJ2-5	CASRRVDGSSETQYF	TGTGCCAGCCGTAGGGTGGATGGTTCATCGGAGACCCAGTACTTC
TRBV11-2	NA	few	TRBJ2-3	CASIGGQFKDTQYF	TGTGCCAGCATTGGGGGGCAATTTAAAGATACGCAGTATTTT
TRBV6-2/TRBV6-3	TRBD2	NA	TRBJ2-7	CASSYPSGNAYEQYF	TGTGCCAGCAGTTACCCTAGCGGGAACGCCTACGAGCAGTACTTC
TRBV19	NA	few	TRBJ1-5	CASSISQSNQPQHF	TGTGCCAGTAGTATCTCACAGAGCAATCAGCCCCAGCATTTT
TRBV11-3	NA	NA	TRBJ2-3	CASSLGGDPRTDTQYF	TGTGCCAGCAGCTTAGGGGGGGACCCCCGCACAGATACGCAGTATTTT
TRBV29-1	NA	few	TRBJ2-1	CSVAALSNEQFF	TGCAGCGTTGCGGCGTTGAGCAATGAGCAGTTCTTC
TRBV20-1	NA	many	TRBJ2-7	CSATRGPEQYF	TGCAGTGCTACAAGGGGTCCCGAGCAGTACTTC
TRBV2	NA	few	TRBJ2-3	CASSQGPSTDTQYF	TGTGCCAGCAGTCAGGGTCCTAGCACAGATACGCAGTATTTT
TRBV7-2	NA	medium-sized	TRBJ2-3	CASSLADTQYF	TGTGCCAGCAGTTTAGCAGATACGCAGTATTTT
TRBV24-1	NA	NA	TRBJ2-3	CATSDTATDTQYF	TGTGCCACCAGTGATACAGCGACAGATACGCAGTATTTT
TRBV2	TRBD2	NA	TRBJ2-3	CASSSPAGGVTDTQYF	TGTGCCAGCAGTTCCCCAGCGGGGGGCGTCACAGATACGCAGTATTTT
TRBV27	NA	few	TRBJ2-7	CASSTHDKTYEQYF	TGTGCCAGCAGTACCCATGACAAAACCTACGAGCAGTACTTC
TRBV10-3	NA	few	TRBJ2-1	CAISIRGAYNEQFF	TGTGCCATCAGTATCAGGGGTGCCTACAATGAGCAGTTCTTC
TRBV7-9	NA	many	TRBJ2-5	CASSRGPETQYF	TGTGCCAGCAGCAGGGGTCCGGAGACCCAGTACTTC
TRBV7-6	TRBD2	NA	TRBJ2-2	CASSTPLAGAPGELFF	TGTGCCAGCAGCACCCCACTAGCGGGAGCTCCCGGGGAGCTGTTTTTT
TRBV2	NA	few	TRBJ2-5	CATGGRGQETQYF	TGTGCCACCGGAGGTAGGGGGCAAGAGACCCAGTACTTC
TRBV29-1	NA	many	TRBJ2-7	CSVLTDYEQYF	TGCAGCGTTCTGACAGACTACGAGCAGTACTTC
TRBV10-3	TRBD2	NA	TRBJ2-1	CAISESGTSGTSYNEQFF	TGTGCCATCAGTGAGTCGGGGACTAGCGGGACATCCTACAATGAGCAGTTCTTC
TRBV20-1	NA	NA	TRBJ1-6	CSARFRERNSPLHF	TGCAGTGCTCGCTTCCGGGAAAGAAATTCACCCCTCCACTTT
TRBV7-2	NA	few	TRBJ1-2	CASSSAGGTLIYGYTF	TGTGCCAGCAGCTCTGCGGGAGGGACACTTATCTATGGCTACACCTTC
TRBV20-1	TRBD2	many	TRBJ2-2	CSAPRRGGSGELFF	TGCAGTGCTCCGAGAAGGGGAGGGTCCGGGGAGCTGTTTTTT
TRBV20-1	NA	few	TRBJ2-3	CSARVTDTQYF	TGCAGTGCTAGAGTCACAGATACGCAGTATTTT
TRBV5-1	TRBD1	few	TRBJ2-4	CASSDGQGWSKNIQYF	TGCGCCAGCAGCGACGGACAGGGATGGTCCAAAAACATTCAGTACTTC
TRBV20-1	NA	few	TRBJ2-3	CSADAAGLPGPDTQYF	TGCAGTGCTGACGCGGCGGGCCTCCCTGGCCCAGATACGCAGTATTTT
TRBV5-6	TRBD1	NA	TRBJ1-2	CASSRNRGSGYTF	TGTGCCAGCAGTCGGAACAGGGGAAGTGGCTACACCTTC
TRBV5-4	NA	few	TRBJ1-1	CASSRGPQTEAFF	TGTGCCAGCAGCCGCGGCCCCCAGACTGAAGCTTTCTTT
TRBV10-3	TRBD1	NA	TRBJ2-5	CAIGQGGETQYF	TGTGCCATAGGACAGGGGGGGGAGACCCAGTACTTC
TRBV15	TRBD1	NA	TRBJ2-7	CATSGIIRDSYEQYF	TGTGCCACCAGCGGTATCATCAGGGACAGCTACGAGCAGTACTTC
TRBV5-1	NA	many	TRBJ2-1	CASSSGTGYNEQFF	TGCGCCAGCAGCTCCGGGACGGGATACAATGAGCAGTTCTTC
TRBV5-1	NA	few	TRBJ1-1	CASSPRTGSMNTEAFF	TGCGCCAGCAGCCCCCGAACAGGTTCTATGAACACTGAAGCTTTCTTT
TRBV28	TRBD2	few	TRBJ2-1	CASSALAGGPENEQFF	TGTGCCAGCAGTGCTCTAGCGGGAGGGCCAGAGAATGAGCAGTTCTTC
TRBV14	NA	few	TRBJ2-1	CASSQVVLSYNEQFF	TGTGCCAGCAGCCAAGTGGTGTTATCCTACAATGAGCAGTTCTTC
TRBV20-1	NA	NA	TRBJ2-3	CSAYHPTGATQYF	TGCAGTGCTTATCACCCCACAGGTGCTACGCAGTATTTT
TRBV6-2/TRBV6-3	TRBD2	NA	TRBJ2-1	CASSYSSGRVQNEQFF	TGTGCCAGCAGTTACTCTAGCGGGAGGGTTCAGAATGAGCAGTTCTTC
TRBV5-1	NA	few	TRBJ1-1	CASSLARLTNTEAFF	TGCGCCAGCAGCTTGGCTCGACTTACCAACACTGAAGCTTTCTTT